The 30 T cell receptor beta chains presented below share a single source sample, sequenced in a study of PD-1 blockade in classical Hodgkin lymphoma. Time point indicated: newly diagnosed, previously untreated cHL patient sample. Researchers report purifying CD4+ T cells from thawed PBMCs by magnetic negative selection. The protocol was immunoSEQ multiplex PCR, while the TCRdb copy is restricted to in-frame clones and leaves out a portion. Of 20,000 to 25,000 clones in the sample, approximately 89% were seen once. Material for sequencing was CD4+ T cells from blood. These receptors were taken from a human donor with classical Hodgkin lymphoma.

This clone was observed a handful of times. This chain joins TRBV2 and TRBJ1-6; D is ambiguous. V lost 7 bases, J lost 6 bases, and 10 bases lay in between. This CDR3 contains 13 residues. Germline assignment: CDR1 SNHLY and CDR2 FYNNEI. CDR3: CASIRESNSPLHF. CDR3 coding DNA: TGTGCCAGCATTCGGGAGAGTAATTCACCCCTCCACTTT.

The rearrangement links TRBV4-3 to TRBJ2-7; no reliable D call. The CDR3 is made up of 14 amino acids. Germline V CDR1 and CDR2: LGHNA, YSLEER. The ends were cut back, 1 base at V and 6 bases at J, with 13 bases in the middle. CDR3 sequence: CASSQGQPHGEQYF. CDR3 sequence (DNA): TGCGCCAGCAGCCAAGGCCAGCCCCATGGCGAGCAGTACTTC.

The V gene is TRBV27, the J gene TRBJ1-1; a possible D gene is TRBD1 (5 bases). Per germline, CDR1 MNHEY and CDR2 SMNVEV (reference sequence). This CDR3 has 15 amino acids. V was cut by 6 bases and J by 1 base, with 15 bases left in between. CDR3 region: CASRLTGAENTEAFF. The CDR3 nucleotides read TGTGCCAGCAGACTGACTGGGGCAGAGAACACTGAAGCTTTCTTT.

The chain has TRBV5-5 and TRBJ1-5; the D gene is possibly TRBD1 (6 bases). Germline V gene lookup returns CDR1 SGHKS and CDR2 YYEKEE (reference sequence). The CDR3 has 17 amino acids. Trimming stripped 4 bases from V and 2 bases from J, with 19 bases between. DNA of the CDR3: TGTGCCAGCAGCCAGGGGACCGGGGGACTCGGCAATCAGCCCCAGCATTTT. It translates to CASSQGTGGLGNQPQHF.

The rearrangement uses TRBV5-1 and TRBJ2-5, with 9 bases that match TRBD2. CDR3 length: 15 amino acids. The V and J ends lost 2 bases and 5 bases, in that order; junction bases with no gene match: 7. CDR1 and CDR2 from the germline V gene are SGHRS and YFSETQ. The CDR3 bases are TGCGCCAGCAGCTTAACCGGGACTAGCATGGAGACCCAGTACTTC. This sequence encodes CASSLTGTSMETQYF.

The chain has TRBV10-3 and TRBJ2-6, with D unresolved. There are 15 residues in the CDR3. V was shortened by 0 bases and J by 0 bases, with 3 bases between the two germline ends. Germline assignment: CDR1 ENHRY and CDR2 SYGVKD. The CDR3 nucleotides are TGTGCCATCAGTGAGTCACTCTCTGGGGCCAACGTCCTGACTTTC. Its protein is CAISESLSGANVLTF.

This chain joins TRBV18 and TRBJ1-1, with a possible D match to TRBD1 (5 bases). Trimming took off 3 bases at V and 1 base at J, with 24 bases between the two ends. Germline CDR1 KGHSH, CDR2 LQKENI. The CDR3 has 19 amino acids. The CDR3 spells CASSPLGWTQQVKNTEAFF. The CDR3 DNA reads TGTGCCAGCTCACCCCTTGGGTGGACGCAACAGGTAAAGAACACTGAAGCTTTCTTT.

The J gene is TRBJ1-5, the V gene TRBV4-3; no reliable D call. CDR1 and CDR2 from the germline V gene are LGHNA and YSLEER. The CDR3 is 14 residues long. Between the trimmed V and J ends, which lost 0 bases and 9 bases, there was a span of 12 bases. This CDR3 is CASSQEYLRWPQHF. CDR3 bases: TGCGCCAGCAGCCAAGAATATCTGAGGTGGCCCCAGCATTTT.

The chain uses TRBV6-6 and TRBJ1-1; D possibly corresponds to TRBD1 (5 bases). Germline V lookup: CDR1 MNHNY, CDR2 SVGAGI (reference sequence). This CDR3 is built from 15 residues. V lost 2 bases, J lost 3 bases, and 13 bases lay in between. CDR3 coding DNA: TGTGCCAGCAGTTACGACGGGAGGGGAGACACTGAAGCTTTCTTT. Translation: CASSYDGRGDTEAFF.

The chain employs TRBV18 and TRBJ2-7, with 9 bases lining up with TRBD1. CDR3 length equals 15 residues. With 4 bases clipped from V and 2 bases from J, the junction kept 6 bases outside the gene matches. Germline CDR1 KGHSH, CDR2 LQKENI. The CDR3 reads CASSQDRGRTYEQYF. The CDR3 nucleotides read TGTGCCAGCTCACAGGACAGGGGACGTACCTACGAGCAGTACTTC.

The CDR3 nucleotides are TGTGCCAGCAGCCGGAGGGGGCTAGTGGGCAATGAGCAGTTCTTC. Protein product: CASSRRGLVGNEQFF. The rearrangement joins TRBV6-5 to TRBJ2-1; D perhaps matches TRBD1 (7 bases). The germline V gene encodes CDR1 MNHEY and CDR2 SVGAGI. V lost 6 bases and J 6 bases, leaving 18 bases between the germline ends. This CDR3 has 15 amino acids.

The CDR3 region is CASSLGTSGRAYGEQYF. The CDR3 nucleotides read TGTGCCAGCAGCCTGGGGACTAGCGGGAGGGCCTATGGCGAGCAGTACTTC. The chain couples TRBV7-9 to TRBJ2-7, with 16 bases fitting TRBD2. Germline lookup yields CDR1 SEHNR and CDR2 FQNEAQ (reference sequence). The CDR3 length is 17 residues. J lost 6 bases, V lost 5 bases, and 10 bases had no gene match.

This clone was seen once. The gene calls are TRBV7-2 and TRBJ2-1; D gene ambiguous. V was clipped by 6 bases and J by 4 bases, with 7 bases between them. Germline lookup yields CDR1 SGHTA and CDR2 FQGNSA. The CDR3 has 12 residues. The CDR3: CASSPGYNEQFF. The DNA of the CDR3 is TGTGCCAGCAGTCCAGGATACAATGAGCAGTTCTTC.

The chain is built from TRBV2 and TRBJ2-1, with TRBD2 matching 11 bases. This CDR3 is built from 15 residues. Germline trimming cut 4 bases from V and 9 bases from J; bases unmatched to any gene: 8. CDR1 is SNHLY, CDR2 FYNNEI, per germline. As DNA, the CDR3 is TGTGCCAGCAGTGTACTAGCGGGAGAAAGGGGTGAGCAGTTCTTC. Its protein product is CASSVLAGERGEQFF. The variable domain in full, with the rest retrieved from reference TRBV2 and TRBJ2-1, is EPEVTQTPSHQVTQMGQEVILRCVPISNHLYFYWYRQILGQKVEFLVSFYNNEISEKSEIFDDQFSVERPDGSNFTLKIRSTKLEDSAMYFCASSVLAGERGEQFFGPGTRLTVL.

The CDR3 reads CASSLSRTEAFF. The CDR3 region has the DNA TGTGCCAGCAGCTTGTCCCGGACTGAAGCTTTCTTT. The chain employs TRBV7-9 and TRBJ1-1; unclear D gene. The CDR3 is 12 residues long. Looked up from germline, CDR1 is SEHNR and CDR2 is FQNEAQ (reference sequence). The V end was cut by 3 bases, the J end by 5 bases, with 7 bases between.

The rearrangement links TRBV5-6 to TRBJ1-1, with D hard to call. CDR3 size: 17 residues. Per germline, CDR1 SGHDT and CDR2 YYEEEE. Trimming left V 4 bases short and J 3 bases short, with 22 bases between. Written as DNA, the CDR3 is TGTGCCAGCAGCGCCGGGCCCGAATATCCCTGGTACACTGAAGCTTTCTTT. Translated: CASSAGPEYPWYTEAFF.

The chain carries TRBV27 and TRBJ1-5, with TRBD1 matching 12 bases. CDR1 MNHEY and CDR2 SMNVEV come from the germline V gene (reference sequence). Trimming removed 8 bases from V and 6 bases from J; junction bases left unmatched: 8. The CDR3 runs 15 residues. The CDR3 sequence is CASGSGTGGGQPQHF. The CDR3 DNA sequence: TGTGCCAGCGGGTCTGGGACAGGGGGCGGTCAGCCCCAGCATTTT.

V usage is TRBV7-2 and J usage is TRBJ2-3, with TRBD2 matching over 14 bases. V shed 5 bases, J shed 4 bases, and the junction held 5 bases outside the gene matches. CDR3 size: 16 residues. Per the germline V gene, CDR1 is SGHTA and CDR2 is FQGNSA. The CDR3 region is CASSHGLAGGADTQYF. CDR3 in DNA: TGTGCCAGCAGCCACGGACTAGCGGGGGGTGCAGATACGCAGTATTTT. The variable domain in full, completed from reference TRBV7-2 and TRBJ2-3, reads GAGVSQSPSNKVTEKGKDVELRCDPISGHTALYWYRQSLGQGLEFLIYFQGNSAPDKSGLPSDRFSAERTGGSVSTLTIQRTQQEDSAVYLCASSHGLAGGADTQYFGPGTRLTVL.

This chain connects TRBV6-1 to TRBJ1-2; 8 bases align to TRBD1. The CDR3 totals 15 residues. V shed 0 bases, J shed 8 bases, and the junction held 8 bases outside the gene matches. Germline V gene sequence: CDR1 MNHNS, CDR2 SASEGT. DNA of the CDR3: TGTGCCAGCAGTGAAGCGCTGGGCAGGGGGCGCGGCTACACCTTC. Amino acids: CASSEALGRGRGYTF.

This chain links TRBV28 with TRBJ1-2; D possibly corresponds to TRBD1 (5 bases). The V and J ends lost 4 bases and 2 bases respectively, with 20 bases between them. The germline gives CDR1 MDHEN, CDR2 SYDVKM. This CDR3 has 17 amino acids. CDR3 protein: CASSSISLSGGNYGYTF. The CDR3 DNA reads TGTGCCAGCAGTTCGATATCCCTGAGCGGGGGGAACTATGGCTACACCTTC.

This chain joins TRBV18 and TRBJ1-2; TRBD1 is a possible D gene (6 bases). Per the germline V gene, CDR1 is KGHSH and CDR2 is LQKENI. The length of the CDR3 is 13 residues. V dropped 1 base and J dropped 4 bases, with 7 bases sitting between them. As DNA, the CDR3 is TGTGCCAGCTCACCACTGGACAGCTATGGCTACACCTTC. Translated: CASSPLDSYGYTF.

This chain uses TRBV5-5 with TRBJ1-1; no clear D gene. CDR3 length: 11 amino acids. CDR1 is SGHKS, CDR2 YYEKEE, per germline (reference sequence). V lost 6 bases, J lost 1 base, and 4 bases lay in between. CDR3 amino acids: CASIKNTEAFF. CDR3 nucleotides: TGTGCCAGCATCAAGAACACTGAAGCTTTCTTT.

This chain uses TRBV9 with TRBJ2-7; tentative D call: TRBD2 (7 bases). Between the trimmed V and J ends, which lost 4 bases and 6 bases, there was a span of 20 bases. There are 15 residues in the CDR3. CDR1 and CDR2 from the germline V gene are SGDLS and YYNGEE. DNA for the CDR3: TGTGCCAGCAGCCCGAGGGAGGGGGTTTGGGGCGAGCAGTACTTC. Translated, it gives CASSPREGVWGEQYF.

The rearrangement uses TRBV6-6 and TRBJ1-5, with D maybe TRBD1 (6 bases). The V gene lost 5 bases and the J gene lost 1 base, with 12 bases spanning the gap. The CDR3 consists of 15 residues. CDR1 MNHNY and CDR2 SVGAGI come from the germline V gene (reference sequence). This CDR3 reads CASSDPRGSNQPQHF. In DNA form, the CDR3 reads TGTGCCAGCAGTGACCCCAGGGGAAGCAATCAGCCCCAGCATTTT.

This clone was seen just once. The genes are TRBV5-1 and TRBJ2-7, with 10 bases identical to TRBD2. With V trimmed by 7 bases and J by 3 bases, 10 bases remained unmatched. Germline assignment: CDR1 SGHRS and CDR2 YFSETQ. This CDR3 contains 15 residues. The CDR3 coding sequence is TGCGCCAGCGGATTCGAAGCGGGGGGGAACTACGAGCAGTACTTC. This translates into CASGFEAGGNYEQYF.

The rearrangement uses TRBV5-4 and TRBJ2-7; TRBD2 is a possible D gene (5 bases). Germline lookup yields CDR1 SGHNT and CDR2 YYREEE (reference sequence). Between the trimmed V and J ends, which lost 0 bases and 2 bases, there was a span of 6 bases. The CDR3 extends over 13 amino acids. CDR3 protein: CASSLAGTYEQYF. The CDR3 DNA is TGTGCCAGCAGCTTGGCCGGGACCTACGAGCAGTACTTC.

This clone showed up just a few times. The chain carries TRBV19 and TRBJ1-2; no reliable D call. V was clipped by 7 bases and J by 2 bases, with 11 bases between them. The germline gives CDR1 LNHDA, CDR2 SQIVND (reference sequence). This CDR3 has 13 amino acids. The CDR3 DNA reads TGTGCCAGTACGGGTGCCTTAAACTATGGCTACACCTTC. It is translated as CASTGALNYGYTF.

V is TRBV5-1 and J is TRBJ2-2; 12 bases align to TRBD2. The germline V gene has CDR1 SGHRS and CDR2 YFSETQ. The CDR3 contains 16 residues. Trimming cost V 4 bases and J 8 bases; bases outside gene matches: 9. The CDR3 bases are TGCGCCAGCAGCACAGGACTAGCGGGGACCCAAGGGGAGCTGTTTTTT. Its protein product is CASSTGLAGTQGELFF. Supplemented by reference TRBV5-1 and TRBJ2-2, the full variable domain reads KAGVTQTPRYLIKTRGQQVTLSCSPISGHRSVSWYQQTPGQGLQFLFEYFSETQRNKGNFPGRFSGRQFSNSRSEMNVSTLELGDSALYLCASSTGLAGTQGELFFGEGSRLTVL.

The V call is TRBV6-1, the J call TRBJ1-6; the D is unclear. Germline CDR1 and CDR2: MNHNS and SASEGT. Trimming cost V 2 bases and J 11 bases, with 4 bases left between them. There are 11 residues in the CDR3. For the CDR3, the DNA is TGTGCCAGCAGTGAACCCCCACCCCTCCACTTT. The encoded protein is CASSEPPPLHF.

The chain employs TRBV5-1 and TRBJ1-1; TRBD1 might be the D (6 bases). The CDR3 spans 14 residues. The germline V and J ends were trimmed by 7 bases and 0 bases, with 13 bases remaining between them. Looked up from germline, CDR1 is SGHRS and CDR2 is YFSETQ. The CDR3 loop reads CASAKGDMNTEAFF. In DNA form, the CDR3 reads TGCGCCAGCGCGAAGGGGGACATGAACACTGAAGCTTTCTTT.